The 30 T cell receptor beta chains listed next were all sequenced from one sample in a study of CD8 T cells in ankylosing spondylitis. No cognate antigen is known for these TCRs. MiXCR was run by TCRdb on the 5' RACE reads, yielding one entry per CDR3 protein. The sample holds around 770,000 distinct CDR3 sequences, about 11% seen once. General study results and limits: Blood from ankylosing spondylitis patients appeared to carry a characteristic roughly eight-variant TCR beta motif.

The sample comprised blood, either unsorted or a sorted T cell fraction (not recorded which). These receptors were obtained from a male donor with ankylosing spondylitis.

The chain has TRBV15 and TRBJ2-5; D uncertain. V dropped 0 bases and J dropped 1 base, with 9 bases sitting between them. The CDR3 spans 15 residues. The germline gives CDR1 LNHNV, CDR2 YYDKDF (reference sequence). CDR3 in amino acids: CATSRDRWLQETQYF. CDR3 DNA sequence: TGTGCCACCAGCAGAGATCGGTGGCTCCAAGAGACCCAGTACTTC.

The chain has TRBV12-3 or TRBV12-4 and TRBJ2-5, with 9 bases fitting TRBD2. With V trimmed by 4 bases and J by 1 base, 4 bases remained unmatched. This CDR3 region has 15 residues. CDR3 DNA: TGTGCCAGCAGTTACATTAGCGGGGGCCAAGAGACCCAGTACTTC. Its protein is CASSYISGGQETQYF.

A few counts support this clonotype. The rearrangement uses TRBV20-1 and TRBJ2-7, with D possibly being TRBD1 or TRBD2 (5 bases each). The germline CDR1 and CDR2 sequences are DFQATT and SNEGSKA (reference sequence). Trimming removed 3 bases from V and 6 bases from J, with 18 bases in between. The CDR3 runs 14 residues. The CDR3 is CSARLPAGTSEQYF. The CDR3 nucleotides read TGCAGTGCTAGGCTTCCGGCAGGGACCAGCGAGCAGTACTTC.

This clonotype was detected ten times or more. The genes are TRBV20-1 and TRBJ2-5; TRBD2 is a possible D gene (5 bases). CDR1 and CDR2 (germline): DFQATT, SNEGSKA (reference sequence). The V end lost 3 bases, the J end lost 3 bases, and 8 bases lay between the germline ends. The CDR3 extends over 12 amino acids. In DNA form, the CDR3 reads TGCAGTGCTAGGGACTTTAAAGAGACCCAGTACTTC. It yields the protein CSARDFKETQYF.

There are a few counts of this clonotype. The chain links TRBV10-3 to TRBJ1-1; no reliable D call. Looked up from germline, CDR1 is ENHRY and CDR2 is SYGVKD. With 3 bases removed from V and 1 base from J, the gap between germline ends came to 12 bases. This CDR3 region has 15 residues. The DNA for the CDR3 is TGTGCCATCAGTGACCCCGTACGAGGGAACACTGAAGCTTTCTTT. It codes for CAISDPVRGNTEAFF.

This chain connects TRBV20-1 to TRBJ2-7; TRBD2 might be the D (5 bases). The germline CDR1 and CDR2 sequences are DFQATT and SNEGSKA (reference sequence). The CDR3 has 14 amino acids. V was cut by 0 bases and J by 7 bases, with 16 bases left in between. CDR3 amino acids: CSARDRIAPKEQYF. DNA for the CDR3: TGCAGTGCTAGAGATCGGATAGCGCCTAAAGAGCAGTACTTC.

This clonotype has only a few counts. The rearrangement links TRBV20-1 to TRBJ1-2; D possibly corresponds to TRBD1 (5 bases). This CDR3 has 15 amino acids. The V gene's germline CDR1 is DFQATT and CDR2 SNEGSKA (reference sequence). Trimming cost V 0 bases and J 2 bases, with 13 bases left between them. CDR3 DNA sequence: TGCAGTGCTAGAGACCCCGGGACCGTGAACTATGGCTACACCTTC. Residues: CSARDPGTVNYGYTF.

The chain is built from TRBV5-1 and TRBJ2-7; D possibly corresponds to TRBD2 (5 bases). This CDR3 spans 15 amino acids. Trimming removed 0 bases from V and 6 bases from J, with 16 bases in between. CDR1 is SGHRS and CDR2 is YFSETQ in the germline V gene. The CDR3 protein is CASSLGLATGSEQYF. CDR3 in DNA: TGCGCCAGCAGCTTGGGTTTGGCAACGGGATCCGAGCAGTACTTC.

The chain uses TRBV7-2 and TRBJ1-2; maybe TRBD1 (5 bases). The CDR3 sequence is 13 residues long. The V end was cut by 5 bases, the J end by 7 bases, with 14 bases between. CDR1 SGHTA and CDR2 FQGNSA come from the germline V gene. CDR3 amino acids: CASSKGPEGGYTF. Here the CDR3 DNA reads TGTGCCAGCAGCAAGGGACCGGAAGGTGGCTACACCTTC.

This clonotype has ten or more counts. The rearrangement joins TRBV5-1 to TRBJ2-7; unclear D gene. The CDR3 sequence is 13 residues long. The V and J ends lost 0 bases and 7 bases respectively, with 11 bases between them. CDR1 is SGHRS, CDR2 YFSETQ, per germline. The CDR3 nucleotides read TGCGCCAGCAGCTTGGTTCGAGATCAGGAGCAGTACTTC. Translation gives CASSLVRDQEQYF. The full variable domain, completed using reference TRBV5-1 and TRBJ2-7, is KAGVTQTPRYLIKTRGQQVTLSCSPISGHRSVSWYQQTPGQGLQFLFEYFSETQRNKGNFPGRFSGRQFSNSRSEMNVSTLELGDSALYLCASSLVRDQEQYFGPGTRLTVT.

The CDR3 sequence: CAISGLAGGPPETQYF. The CDR3 region has the DNA TGTGCCATCAGTGGCCTAGCGGGAGGGCCTCCAGAGACCCAGTACTTC. This chain links TRBV10-3 with TRBJ2-5; 12 bases line up with TRBD2. This CDR3 comprises 16 residues. V trimming: 4 bases; J trimming: 4 bases; junction bases outside the gene matches: 7. In germline, CDR1 is ENHRY, CDR2 SYGVKD.

The gene calls are TRBV18 and TRBJ1-1; D gene uncertain. The germline CDR1 and CDR2 sequences are KGHSH and LQKENI. This CDR3 has 15 residues. Trimming shortened V by 2 bases and J by 4 bases, and 14 bases separated the two germline ends. The CDR3 DNA sequence: TGTGCCAGCTCACCAGGGGTAGGGTTGGGCACTGAAGCTTTCTTT. Its protein product is CASSPGVGLGTEAFF.

In this sample, this clonotype turned up many times. The rearrangement uses TRBV7-9 and TRBJ1-2, with TRBD1 as a possible D gene (5 bases). This CDR3 region has 13 residues. Trimming took off 6 bases at V and 8 bases at J, with 16 bases between the two ends. From germline, CDR1 is SEHNR and CDR2 FQNEAQ (reference sequence). CDR3 in amino acids: CASSFGQGGGYTF. The DNA for the CDR3 is TGTGCCAGCAGTTTCGGCCAGGGAGGGGGCTACACCTTC.

J is TRBJ2-2 and V is TRBV20-1; tentatively, D is TRBD1 (5 bases). Germline CDR1 and CDR2: DFQATT and SNEGSKA (reference sequence). CDR3 length: 17 amino acids. V shed 0 bases and J shed 2 bases, with 16 bases lying between them. CDR3 nucleotide sequence: TGCAGTGCTAGAGATCGGGTTAAGGGGTATAACACCGGGGAGCTGTTTTTT. Translated, it gives CSARDRVKGYNTGELFF.

At least ten counts were recorded for this clonotype. The chain employs TRBV29-1 and TRBJ2-3; 12 nucleotides match TRBD2. The CDR3 contains 18 residues. Germline-derived CDR1 and CDR2 are SQVTM and ANQGSEA. Losses at the gene ends were 0 bases for V and 4 bases for J; bases not matched to a gene: 11. CDR3: CSVEEWGLAGGTADTQYF. The CDR3 DNA sequence: TGCAGCGTTGAAGAATGGGGGCTAGCGGGAGGGACGGCAGATACGCAGTATTTT.

This clonotype was seen a handful of times. The J gene is TRBJ2-7, the V gene TRBV7-2; possibly TRBD2 for D (6 bases). Between the trimmed V and J ends, which lost 3 bases and 4 bases, there was a span of 13 bases. Germline V gene lookup returns CDR1 SGHTA and CDR2 FQGNSA. There are 14 residues in the CDR3. The CDR3 is CASSFGTDVYEQYF. The CDR3 region has the DNA TGTGCCAGCAGCTTTGGGACTGACGTTTACGAGCAGTACTTC.

This clonotype was picked up many times. The chain is built from TRBV12-3 or TRBV12-4 and TRBJ2-2, with 7 bases identical to TRBD2. This CDR3 has 15 residues. J was trimmed by 4 bases and V by 5 bases; bases with no gene match: 7. The CDR3 protein is CASSLSGRATGELFF. In DNA, the CDR3 is TGTGCCAGCAGTCTATCGGGGAGGGCCACCGGGGAGCTGTTTTTT.

V and J are TRBV5-4 and TRBJ2-3; perhaps TRBD1 as D (5 bases). Germline V gene data show CDR1 as SGHNT and CDR2 as YYREEE (reference sequence). The CDR3 has 12 residues. V lost 4 bases and J 7 bases, leaving 10 bases between the germline ends. CDR3: CASSPRGNTQYF. CDR3 bases: TGTGCCAGCAGCCCAAGGGGCAATACGCAGTATTTT.

There are a few counts of this clonotype. The V and J genes are TRBV5-1 and TRBJ2-7; tentative D call: TRBD2 (6 bases). V was shortened by 4 bases and J by 4 bases, with 18 bases between the two germline ends. The CDR3 length is 15 residues. Germline values: CDR1 SGHRS, CDR2 YFSETQ. This CDR3 is CASSGGTGDGYEQYF. The CDR3 bases are TGCGCCAGCAGCGGCGGGACTGGCGACGGGTACGAGCAGTACTTC.

This clonotype was observed a few times. The chain links TRBV7-9 to TRBJ2-4; 7 positions agree with TRBD2. The germline V gene has CDR1 SEHNR and CDR2 FQNEAQ (reference sequence). There are 14 residues in the CDR3. The V gene end was trimmed by 5 bases and the J gene end by 7 bases; junction bases not matched to a gene: 8. The chain's CDR3 is CASSQVASGNIQYF. CDR3 sequence (DNA): TGTGCCAGCAGCCAAGTGGCTAGCGGTAACATTCAGTACTTC.

This clonotype was counted a few times. The genes are TRBV5-1 and TRBJ2-7, with D possibly TRBD1 on 7 matching bases. The germline CDR1 and CDR2 sequences are SGHRS and YFSETQ. V gave up 0 bases and J gave up 3 bases, with 13 bases separating them. The CDR3 covers 15 residues. The CDR3 DNA follows: TGCGCCAGCAGCTTGGGCGACAGGGACTTCTACGAGCAGTACTTC. Its protein product is CASSLGDRDFYEQYF.

The J gene is TRBJ1-2, the V gene TRBV6-1, with a tentative D call TRBD1 (5 bases). Germline V gives CDR1 MNHNS, CDR2 SASEGT. This CDR3 spans 14 amino acids. V lost 5 bases and J lost 6, with 16 bases in between. The CDR3 region has the DNA TGTGCCAGCAGTCCCAGGGCGGTTTTTGATGGCTACACCTTC. Protein product: CASSPRAVFDGYTF.

This clonotype was observed at least ten times. The gene calls are TRBV29-1 and TRBJ1-1, with 7 bases lining up with TRBD1. Germline trimming cut 4 bases from V and 3 bases from J; bases unmatched to any gene: 8. The CDR3 runs 14 residues. Germline-derived CDR1 and CDR2 are SQVTM and ANQGSEA. CDR3 in amino acids: CSVGEETGYTEAFF. CDR3 DNA sequence: TGCAGCGTTGGAGAGGAGACAGGGTACACTGAAGCTTTCTTT.

The chain recombines TRBV6-1 with TRBJ2-1; 9 bases fit TRBD2. V trimming: 8 bases; J trimming: 0 bases; junction bases outside the gene matches: 5. Per germline, CDR1 MNHNS and CDR2 SASEGT. The CDR3 is made up of 15 amino acids. The CDR3 DNA reads TGTGCCAGCGCGGGGGGGGAAAGCTCCTACAATGAGCAGTTCTTC. Its protein product is CASAGGESSYNEQFF.

This chain uses TRBV11-2 with TRBJ1-2, with a possible D match to TRBD1 (6 bases). This CDR3 is 13 amino acids long. Germline V gives CDR1 SGHAT, CDR2 FQNNGV. The ends were cut back, 5 bases at V and 14 bases at J, with 21 bases in the middle. DNA of the CDR3: TGTGCCAGCAGCGCCCAGCTGGTAGGGGGTTGTACCTTC. Translation: CASSAQLVGGCTF.

The chain joins TRBV12-3 or TRBV12-4 to TRBJ2-1; D not resolved. The CDR3 covers 14 residues. Trimming pared 5 bases from V and 1 base from J, leaving 9 bases between. CDR3 coding DNA: TGTGCCAGCAGTCCCCGACCTTCCTACAATGAGCAGTTCTTC. It yields the protein CASSPRPSYNEQFF.

CDR3 in amino acids: CASSLPAGDAFF. CDR3 coding DNA: TGTGCCAGCAGCTTACCGGCAGGGGACGCTTTCTTT. This chain connects TRBV11-2 to TRBJ1-1, with D possibly TRBD1 on 6 matching bases. The ends were cut back, 2 bases at V and 11 bases at J, with 12 bases in the middle. The germline CDR1 and CDR2 sequences are SGHAT and FQNNGV. The CDR3 spans 12 residues. Together with reference TRBV11-2 and TRBJ1-1, the CDR3 gives the full variable domain: EAGVAQSPRYKIIEKRQSVAFWCNPISGHATLYWYQQILGQGPKLLIQFQNNGVVDDSQLPKDRFSAERLKGVDSTLKIQPAKLEDSAVYLCASSLPAGDAFFGQGTRLTVV.

This clonotype was seen a handful of times. The chain combines TRBV5-1 with TRBJ2-2, with TRBD1 as a possible D gene (5 bases). Trimming removed 2 bases at V and 6 bases at J, with 11 bases between. This CDR3 has 14 amino acids. Per germline, CDR1 SGHRS and CDR2 YFSETQ. CDR3 DNA sequence: TGCGCCAGCAGCTTTAACCCGACAGCCGGGGAGCTGTTTTTT. Its translation is CASSFNPTAGELFF.

A few counts support this clonotype. The V and J genes are TRBV7-2 and TRBJ1-1; 9 positions match TRBD1. Germline assignment: CDR1 SGHTA and CDR2 FQGNSA. CDR3 length: 13 amino acids. Unmatched junction bases numbered 3, after V lost 4 bases and J lost 6 bases. The CDR3 DNA reads TGTGCCAGCAGCTACGGACAGGGGTCTGAAGCTTTCTTT. The encoded protein is CASSYGQGSEAFF.

This clonotype was detected a few times. The V call is TRBV5-1, the J call TRBJ1-1; no clear D gene. Germline V gives CDR1 SGHRS, CDR2 YFSETQ. V lost 3 bases and J 1 base, leaving 13 bases between the germline ends. This CDR3 contains 15 residues. This chain's CDR3 is CASSYSGLRNTEAFF. DNA for the CDR3: TGCGCCAGCAGCTATTCCGGGCTCCGGAACACTGAAGCTTTCTTT.